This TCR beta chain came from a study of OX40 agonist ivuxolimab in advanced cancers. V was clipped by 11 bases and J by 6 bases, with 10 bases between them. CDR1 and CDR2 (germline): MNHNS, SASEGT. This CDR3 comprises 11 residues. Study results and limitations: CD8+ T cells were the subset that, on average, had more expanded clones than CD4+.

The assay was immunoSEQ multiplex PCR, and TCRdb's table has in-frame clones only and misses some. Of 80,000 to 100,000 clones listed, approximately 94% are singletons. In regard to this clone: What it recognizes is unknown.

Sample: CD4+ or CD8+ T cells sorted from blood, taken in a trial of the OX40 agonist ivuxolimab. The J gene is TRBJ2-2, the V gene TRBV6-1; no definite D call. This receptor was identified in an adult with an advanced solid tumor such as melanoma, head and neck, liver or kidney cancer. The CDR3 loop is CACYTAGELFF. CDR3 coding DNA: TGTGCCTGTTATACGGCCGGGGAGCTGTTTTTT.